The clone carrying this T cell receptor beta chain was seen ten or more times. As yet, its antigen is unknown. The entry originates in a study of breast tumors, draining lymph nodes, adjacent tissues. Points from the study as a whole: Tumor and nontumor repertoires were significantly more similar in luminal-like than in basal-like breast cancer. Tumors had less TCR diversity than lymph nodes, more than nontumor tissue. Most tumor T cells seemingly derive from lymph node, then expand in tumor.

CDR1 and CDR2 from the germline V gene are DFQATT and SNEGSKA (reference sequence). The CDR3 runs to 16 residues. V trimming: 0 bases; J trimming: 9 bases; junction bases outside the gene matches: 13. The lymph nodes were axillary draining lymph nodes from breast cancer patients. TCRdb fed the multiplex PCR reads into MiXCR, producing one record per CDR3 protein. The data contain around 140,000 distinct CDR3 sequences, about 33% of them singletons. The sequence derives from a female donor with breast cancer. Some clones in this sample may be carry-over from other donors' samples. The rearrangement joins TRBV20-1 to TRBJ2-5; 10 bases map to TRBD2. Source material: axillary lymph node tissue. CDR3 sequence: CSARDQTSGPTGAQYF. CDR3 DNA sequence: TGCAGTGCTAGAGATCAGACTAGCGGGCCAACCGGGGCCCAGTACTTC.